Included here is one TCR beta chain sequence, with context. The data derive from a study of control samples from healthy donors and cancer patients. Repertoires were generated with immunoSEQ multiplex PCR, while TCRdb's copy carries only in-frame clones and drops some. The table records 90,000 or so clones, 65% to 85% of them present only once. The CDR3 is 14 residues long. The germline gives CDR1 SGHRS, CDR2 YFSETQ. V lost 0 bases and J 3 bases, leaving 10 bases between the germline ends. The receptor's source is a man between 65 and 85 years old with lung cancer. The gene calls are TRBV5-1 and TRBJ2-7, with D possibly matching TRBD2 (6 bases). Sequencing was performed on PBMCs. The CDR3 region has the DNA TGCGCCAGCAGCTTGGGGGGACTCCGCTACGAGCAGTACTTC. Amino acid sequence: CASSLGGLRYEQYF.